The text below deals with one T cell receptor (beta chain). This entry belongs to a study of blood T cell repertoires in COVID-19. Germline V CDR1 and CDR2: LGHDT, YNNKEL (reference sequence). Trimming took off 1 base at V and 7 bases at J, with 11 bases between the two ends. The CDR3 covers 15 residues. Generated by immunoSEQ multiplex PCR, the TCRdb table keeps only in-frame clones and is missing some. The sample holds 300,000 to 450,000 clones; around 87% are singletons and the top ten take approximately 1%. The sample consisted of PBMCs or T cells enriched from blood (not recorded which). The rearrangement joins TRBV3-1 (or the pseudogene TRBV3-2) to TRBJ1-6, with D possibly matching TRBD1 (5 bases). The source of this sequence is a man between 18 and 29 years old who had recovered from COVID-19. CDR3 DNA sequence: TGTGCCAGCAGCCAAGGTACAGGCGCCAATTCACCCCTCCACTTT. It encodes CASSQGTGANSPLHF.